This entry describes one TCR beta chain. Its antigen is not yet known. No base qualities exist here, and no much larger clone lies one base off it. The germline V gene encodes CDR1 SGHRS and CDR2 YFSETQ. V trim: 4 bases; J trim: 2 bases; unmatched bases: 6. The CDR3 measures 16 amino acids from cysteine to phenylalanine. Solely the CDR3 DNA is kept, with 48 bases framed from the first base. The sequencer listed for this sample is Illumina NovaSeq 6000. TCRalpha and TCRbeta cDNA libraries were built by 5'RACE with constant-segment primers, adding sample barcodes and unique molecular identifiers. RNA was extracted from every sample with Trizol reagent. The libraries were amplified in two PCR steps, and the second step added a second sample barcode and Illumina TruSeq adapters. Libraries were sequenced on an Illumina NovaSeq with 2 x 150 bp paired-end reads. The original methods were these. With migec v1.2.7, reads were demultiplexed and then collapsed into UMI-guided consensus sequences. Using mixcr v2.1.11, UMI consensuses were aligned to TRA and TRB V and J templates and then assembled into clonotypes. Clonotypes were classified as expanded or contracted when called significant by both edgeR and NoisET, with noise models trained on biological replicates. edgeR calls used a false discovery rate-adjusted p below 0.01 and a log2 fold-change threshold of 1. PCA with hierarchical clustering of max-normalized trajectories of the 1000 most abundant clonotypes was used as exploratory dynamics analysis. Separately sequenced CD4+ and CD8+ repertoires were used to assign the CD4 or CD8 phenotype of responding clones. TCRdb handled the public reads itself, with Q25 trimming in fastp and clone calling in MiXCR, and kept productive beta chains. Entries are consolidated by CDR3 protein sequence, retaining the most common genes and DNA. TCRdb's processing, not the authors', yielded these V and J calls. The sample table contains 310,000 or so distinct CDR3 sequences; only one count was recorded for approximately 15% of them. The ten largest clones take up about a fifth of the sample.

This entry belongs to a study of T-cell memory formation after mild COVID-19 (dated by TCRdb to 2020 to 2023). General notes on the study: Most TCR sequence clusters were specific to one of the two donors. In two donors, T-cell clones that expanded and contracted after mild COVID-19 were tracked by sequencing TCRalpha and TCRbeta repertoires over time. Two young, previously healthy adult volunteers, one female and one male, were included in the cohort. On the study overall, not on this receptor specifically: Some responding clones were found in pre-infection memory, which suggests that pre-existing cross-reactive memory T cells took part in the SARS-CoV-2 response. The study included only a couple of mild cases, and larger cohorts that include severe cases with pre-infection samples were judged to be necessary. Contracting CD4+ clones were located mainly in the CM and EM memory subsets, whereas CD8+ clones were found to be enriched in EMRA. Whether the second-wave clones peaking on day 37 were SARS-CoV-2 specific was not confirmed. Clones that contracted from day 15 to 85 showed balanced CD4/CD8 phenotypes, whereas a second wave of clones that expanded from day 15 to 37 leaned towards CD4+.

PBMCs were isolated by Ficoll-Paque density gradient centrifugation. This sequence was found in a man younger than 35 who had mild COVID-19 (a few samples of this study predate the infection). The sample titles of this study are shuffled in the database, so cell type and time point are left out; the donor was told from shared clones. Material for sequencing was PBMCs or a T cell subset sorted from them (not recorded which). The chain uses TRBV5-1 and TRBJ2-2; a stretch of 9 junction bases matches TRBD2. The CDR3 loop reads CASSPPGTSNTGELFF. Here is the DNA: TGCGCCAGCAGCCCCCCCGGGACTAGCAACACCGGGGAGCTGTTTTTT.